The 21 T cell receptor beta chains presented below share a single source sample, sequenced in a study of yellow fever vaccine responses in identical twins. One entry per CDR3 protein results from TCRdb running MiXCR on the RT-PCR reads. This sample has about 19,000 distinct CDR3 sequences; around two thirds occur once, and the top ten carry 2.2%. The sample was T cells from blood (PBMCs), unsorted or a sorted subset (not recorded which), taken before or after yellow fever vaccination (not recorded which). These receptors all stem from a woman aged 18-35 years who received the yellow fever vaccine.

This clonotype was recorded a few times. The chain carries TRBV28 and TRBJ2-1, with 9 nucleotides matching TRBD1. CDR1 is MDHEN, CDR2 SYDVKM, per germline. This CDR3 has 16 amino acids. After removal of 6 bases from V and 0 bases from J, the junction contained 6 bases not matched to a gene. The CDR3 bases are TGTGCCAGCAGCCAAGGGACAGGGTACTCCTACAATGAGCAGTTCTTC. Protein product: CASSQGTGYSYNEQFF. The variable domain in full, completed from reference TRBV28 and TRBJ2-1, reads DVKVTQSSRYLVKRTGEKVFLECVQDMDHENMFWYRQDPGLGLRLIYFSYDVKMKEKGDIPEGYSVSREKKERFSLILESASTNQTSMYLCASSQGTGYSYNEQFFGPGTRLTVL.

The rearrangement joins TRBV20-1 to TRBJ2-3, with TRBD1 matching 8 bases. This CDR3 spans 15 amino acids. The junction had 11 bases not matched to a gene; V was cut back by 5 bases and J by 4 bases. Germline V CDR1 and CDR2: DFQATT, SNEGSKA (reference sequence). The CDR3 DNA sequence: TGCAGTGCTGACGGACAGGGACGGGAGTCAGATACGCAGTATTTT. It translates to CSADGQGRESDTQYF.

The chain joins TRBV29-1 to TRBJ2-5, with 8 positions matching TRBD1. Unmatched junction bases numbered 11, after V lost 7 bases and J lost 4 bases. CDR3 length equals 14 residues. The germline gives CDR1 SQVTM, CDR2 ANQGSEA. The DNA of the CDR3 is TGCAGCGCCTACAGGGGGTCCTCGGTAGAGACCCAGTACTTC. As protein: CSAYRGSSVETQYF. Variable domain in full (rest from reference TRBV29-1 and TRBJ2-5): SAVISQKPSRDICQRGTSLTIQCQVDSQVTMMFWYRQQPGQSLTLIATANQGSEATYESGFVIDKFPISRPNLTFSTLTVSNMSPEDSSIYLCSAYRGSSVETQYFGPGTRLLVL.

A few counts support this clonotype. The V and J genes are TRBV29-1 and TRBJ2-7; D ambiguous. This CDR3 has 13 residues. Trimming shortened V by 4 bases and J by 0 bases, and 10 bases separated the two germline ends. CDR1 SQVTM and CDR2 ANQGSEA come from the germline V gene. CDR3 protein: CSVAGWSSYEQYF. The CDR3 DNA is TGCAGCGTTGCGGGCTGGAGCTCCTACGAGCAGTACTTC.

The gene calls are TRBV11-1 and TRBJ1-1; D is ambiguous. The V end lost 6 bases, the J end lost 2 bases, and 13 bases lay between the germline ends. Germline lookup yields CDR1 SGHAT and CDR2 FQDESV (reference sequence). The CDR3 spans 14 residues. The CDR3 DNA reads TGTGCCAGCAGTCCGTTCGGGGTTAACACTGAAGCTTTCTTT. Its translation: CASSPFGVNTEAFF.

The chain is built from TRBV12-3 or TRBV12-4 and TRBJ2-2; D gene ambiguous. The V and J ends lost 8 bases and 5 bases respectively, with 9 bases between them. The CDR3 extends over 12 amino acids. The CDR3: CASGIITGELFF. CDR3 sequence (DNA): TGTGCCAGCGGAATTATTACCGGGGAGCTGTTTTTT.

This clonotype has just a few counts. The chain joins TRBV3-1 to TRBJ1-5; D uncertain. Trimming removed 0 bases from V and 7 bases from J, with 13 bases in between. CDR1 LGHDT and CDR2 YNNKEL come from the germline V gene (reference sequence). The length of the CDR3 is 15 residues. CDR3 nucleotide sequence: TGTGCCAGCAGCCAAGACCCCCGCGGGTGGCAGCCCCAGCATTTT. Translated, it gives CASSQDPRGWQPQHF.

The chain joins TRBV6-5 to TRBJ2-7; TRBD1 aligns across 8 bases. Per the germline V gene, CDR1 is MNHEY and CDR2 is SVGAGI. This CDR3 has 14 amino acids. The junction had 2 bases not matched to a gene; V was cut back by 2 bases and J by 2 bases. CDR3 amino acids: CASSYAGGPYEQYF. CDR3 nucleotide sequence: TGTGCCAGCAGTTACGCAGGGGGCCCCTACGAGCAGTACTTC.

Only a few counts were recorded for this clonotype. The J gene is TRBJ1-5, the V gene TRBV4-1; TRBD1 is a possible D gene (6 bases). Deletions cut 4 bases from V and 7 bases from J, with 14 bases between. The CDR3 has 14 residues. Germline V gene sequence: CDR1 MGHRA, CDR2 YSYEKL. CDR3 loop: CASSRLQGKQPQHF. CDR3 DNA sequence: TGCGCCAGCAGCCGCTTACAGGGTAAACAGCCCCAGCATTTT.

The chain employs TRBV13 and TRBJ2-7; possible D gene TRBD2, 6 bases. Between the trimmed V and J ends, which lost 7 bases and 0 bases, there was a span of 16 bases. This CDR3 is built from 15 residues. Looked up from germline, CDR1 is PRHDT and CDR2 is FYEKMQ (reference sequence). The CDR3 DNA reads TGTGCCAGCATATCGGCGGGAAGCCTCTCCTACGAGCAGTACTTC. This gives the protein CASISAGSLSYEQYF.

V is TRBV4-1 and J is TRBJ2-1; 13 bases map to TRBD2. Germline lookup yields CDR1 MGHRA and CDR2 YSYEKL. This CDR3 contains 17 residues. The V and J ends lost 2 bases and 7 bases, in that order; junction bases with no gene match: 8. Here the CDR3 reads CASSQPTSGRAKNEQFF. The CDR3 DNA is TGCGCCAGCAGCCAACCCACTAGCGGGAGGGCCAAAAATGAGCAGTTCTTC.

This clonotype was observed a single time. The chain links TRBV4-3 to TRBJ2-5; 7 bases agree with TRBD1. CDR1 and CDR2 (germline): LGHNA, YSLEER. This CDR3 spans 13 amino acids. The V gene end was trimmed by 8 bases and the J gene end by 1 base; junction bases not matched to a gene: 4. The chain's CDR3 is CASSTGLQETQYF. The CDR3 nucleotides read TGCGCCAGCTCGACAGGGCTCCAAGAGACCCAGTACTTC.

This clonotype was picked up one time. This chain links TRBV29-1 with TRBJ1-1; unclear D gene. In germline, CDR1 is SQVTM, CDR2 ANQGSEA. This CDR3 region has 11 residues. V lost 8 bases and J 1 base, leaving 8 bases between the germline ends. Here the CDR3 reads CSSVENTEAFF. CDR3 nucleotides: TGCAGCTCCGTGGAGAACACTGAAGCTTTCTTT.

V is TRBV4-3 and J is TRBJ1-4, with unresolved D. In germline, CDR1 is LGHNA, CDR2 YSLEER. The CDR3 loop spans 14 amino acids. Trimming cost V 4 bases and J 2 bases, with 8 bases left between them. The CDR3 protein is CASSPSGTNEKLFF. CDR3 in DNA: TGCGCCAGCAGCCCCTCCGGCACTAATGAAAAACTGTTTTTT.

The rearrangement links TRBV24-1 to TRBJ2-1; D is uncertain. V dropped 4 bases and J dropped 1 base, with 13 bases sitting between them. The CDR3 length is 16 residues. Germline lookup yields CDR1 KGHDR and CDR2 SFDVKD. The CDR3 bases are TGTGCCACCAGTGACACGGATGTAGGATCCTACAATGAGCAGTTCTTC. The encoded protein is CATSDTDVGSYNEQFF.

The chain is built from TRBV2 and TRBJ2-1, with TRBD2 matching 10 bases. Losses at the gene ends were 6 bases for V and 3 bases for J; bases not matched to a gene: 5. The CDR3 is 15 residues long. From germline, CDR1 is SNHLY and CDR2 FYNNEI. The CDR3 DNA reads TGTGCCAGCAGCTTAGCGGGAGGAGGCTACAATGAGCAGTTCTTC. It specifies CASSLAGGGYNEQFF. The full variable domain, completed using reference TRBV2 and TRBJ2-1, is EPEVTQTPSHQVTQMGQEVILRCVPISNHLYFYWYRQILGQKVEFLVSFYNNEISEKSEIFDDQFSVERPDGSNFTLKIRSTKLEDSAMYFCASSLAGGGYNEQFFGPGTRLTVL.

The chain links TRBV11-1 to TRBJ2-5; TRBD1 might be the D (6 bases). Germline lookup yields CDR1 SGHAT and CDR2 FQDESV (reference sequence). V lost 10 bases to trimming and J lost 5 bases, with 17 bases between them. This CDR3 comprises 13 residues. The CDR3 sequence: CATGVGAGETQYF. The CDR3 DNA follows: TGTGCCACAGGGGTAGGGGCTGGGGAGACCCAGTACTTC.

In its sample, this clonotype was seen a few times. The chain recombines TRBV7-6 with TRBJ2-1; 9 bases fit TRBD2. Germline CDR1 SGHVS, CDR2 FNYEAQ. Trimming took 2 bases from V and 8 from J; bases not matched to a gene: 7. The CDR3 contains 15 residues. The CDR3 here is CASSLNPSGTDEQFF. In DNA form, the CDR3 reads TGTGCCAGCAGCTTAAACCCTAGCGGGACGGATGAGCAGTTCTTC.

In DNA, the CDR3 is TGCGCCAGCAGCAAACAGGGACCCCAAGAGACCCAGTACTTC. Protein: CASSKQGPQETQYF. The rearrangement uses TRBV5-1 and TRBJ2-5; a possible D gene is TRBD1 (6 bases). CDR1 is SGHRS and CDR2 is YFSETQ in the germline V gene. Trimming removed 4 bases from V and 1 base from J, with 11 bases in between. The CDR3 consists of 14 residues.

This clonotype was seen a handful of times. CDR3 in amino acids: CASSRDSNSPLHF. As DNA, the CDR3 is TGTGCCAGCAGCCGGGACAGTAATTCACCCCTCCACTTT. The chain has TRBV4-2 and TRBJ1-6; 7 positions match TRBD1. The CDR3 runs to 13 residues. With 4 bases clipped from V and 6 bases from J, the junction kept 0 bases outside the gene matches. Germline-derived CDR1 and CDR2 are LGHNA and YNFKEQ.

CDR3 in amino acids: CASSWTTDTQYF. DNA for the CDR3: TGTGCCAGCAGTTGGACGACAGATACGCAGTATTTT. V usage is TRBV11-1 and J usage is TRBJ2-3; no reliable D call. Germline V gives CDR1 SGHAT, CDR2 FQDESV (reference sequence). The V and J ends lost 6 bases and 3 bases respectively, with 7 bases between them. The CDR3 extends over 12 amino acids.